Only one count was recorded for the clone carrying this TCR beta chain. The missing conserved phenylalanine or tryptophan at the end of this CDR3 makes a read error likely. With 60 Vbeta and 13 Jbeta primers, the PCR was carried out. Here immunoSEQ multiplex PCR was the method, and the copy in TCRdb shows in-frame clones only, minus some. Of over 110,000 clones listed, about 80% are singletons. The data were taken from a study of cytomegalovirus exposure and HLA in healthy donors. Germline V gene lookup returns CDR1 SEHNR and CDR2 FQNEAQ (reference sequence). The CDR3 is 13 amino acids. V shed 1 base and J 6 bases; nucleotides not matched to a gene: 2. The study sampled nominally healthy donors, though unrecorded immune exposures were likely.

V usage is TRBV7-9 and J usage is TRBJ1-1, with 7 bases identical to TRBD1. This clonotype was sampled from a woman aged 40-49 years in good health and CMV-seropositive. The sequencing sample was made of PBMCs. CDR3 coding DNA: TGTGCCAGCAGCTTAGGGCAGGGGGCTGAAGCTTTCTTG. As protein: CASSLGQGAEAFL.